This is a list of T cell receptor beta chains from one sample in a study of cytomegalovirus exposure and HLA in healthy donors. The table came from immunoSEQ multiplex PCR; TCRdb's copy has only in-frame clones and leaves some out. In the table there are about 160,000 clones, 70% to 90% of which are singletons. The sequenced sample was PBMCs. Source of these receptors: a man between 18 and 35 years old in good health and CMV-seropositive. CDR3s include the opening cysteine and the closing phenylalanine or tryptophan. The order of the fields is V gene, D gene, clone size, J gene, CDR3 protein, CDR3 DNA. The D gene is left open where the match is weak. Size is omitted from some rows. Given values are once, few, many or a class for expanded clones.

>TRBV6-5|TRBD2|.|TRBJ2-5
CASSSLGRGSTQYF
TGTGCCAGCAGTTCTCTGGGGAGGGGAAGCACCCAGTACTTC
>TRBV7-6|.|few|TRBJ1-1
CASSSPAEGVNTEAFF
TGTGCCAGCAGCTCCCCCGCCGAAGGGGTGAACACTGAAGCTTTCTTT
>TRBV11-3|TRBD2|.|TRBJ2-5
CASSGGGAQETQYF
TGTGCCAGCAGCGGCGGGGGGGCTCAAGAGACCCAGTACTTC
>TRBV7-9|.|.|TRBJ1-2
CASSRAGGPYGYTF
TGTGCCAGCAGCCGCGCCGGGGGGCCCTATGGCTACACCTTC
>TRBV25-1|.|.|TRBJ1-1
CASSGPGVATEAFF
TGTGCCAGCAGTGGTCCAGGGGTGGCCACTGAAGCTTTCTTT
>TRBV9|.|.|TRBJ2-2
CASSVGGGNTGELFF
TGTGCCAGCAGCGTAGGAGGAGGGAACACCGGGGAGCTGTTTTTT
>TRBV10-3|.|.|TRBJ2-6
CAISESSGNSGANGLTF
TGTGCCATCAGTGAAAGTTCCGGTAACTCTGGGGCCAACGGCCTGACTTTC
>TRBV5-1|TRBD2|.|TRBJ2-7
CASSTDPGTTYYEQYF
TGCGCCAGCAGCACGGACCCCGGGACTACCTACTACGAGCAGTACTTC
>TRBV30|.|.|TRBJ2-1
CAWSPSSTGGEQFF
TGTGCCTGGAGCCCCTCATCGACCGGCGGGGAGCAGTTCTTC
>TRBV5-4|TRBD2|.|TRBJ2-1
CASSPGLAGPEAYNEQFF
TGTGCCAGCAGCCCCGGACTAGCGGGGCCTGAAGCCTACAATGAGCAGTTCTTC
>TRBV7-2|.|once|TRBJ2-2
CASSLRRGGAPGELFF
TGTGCCAGCAGCTTACGTAGGGGGGGCGCACCGGGGGAGCTGTTTTTT
>TRBV5-6|.|.|TRBJ2-3
CASSLEASLSGSSTDTQYF
TGTGCCAGCAGCTTGGAGGCTAGTCTCTCTGGGTCTAGCACAGATACGCAGTATTTT
>TRBV5-4|TRBD1|.|TRBJ1-2
CASSWGQGGRDGYTF
TGTGCCAGCAGCTGGGGACAGGGGGGAAGGGATGGCTACACCTTC
>TRBV6-5|.|.|TRBJ1-4
CASSSLEGGEKLFF
TGTGCCAGCAGTTCACTCGAAGGAGGCGAAAAACTGTTTTTT
>TRBV12-5|.|.|TRBJ2-7
CASGLGQFEQYF
TGTGCTAGTGGTTTGGGACAGTTCGAGCAGTACTTC
>TRBV23-1|TRBD1|.|TRBJ2-7
CASSQRRKTGVDYEQYF
TGCGCCAGCAGTCAACGTAGGAAGACAGGGGTAGACTACGAGCAGTACTTC
>TRBV6-5|TRBD1|.|TRBJ1-2
CASSFHDRANYGYTF
TGTGCCAGCAGTTTCCACGACAGGGCTAACTATGGCTACACCTTC